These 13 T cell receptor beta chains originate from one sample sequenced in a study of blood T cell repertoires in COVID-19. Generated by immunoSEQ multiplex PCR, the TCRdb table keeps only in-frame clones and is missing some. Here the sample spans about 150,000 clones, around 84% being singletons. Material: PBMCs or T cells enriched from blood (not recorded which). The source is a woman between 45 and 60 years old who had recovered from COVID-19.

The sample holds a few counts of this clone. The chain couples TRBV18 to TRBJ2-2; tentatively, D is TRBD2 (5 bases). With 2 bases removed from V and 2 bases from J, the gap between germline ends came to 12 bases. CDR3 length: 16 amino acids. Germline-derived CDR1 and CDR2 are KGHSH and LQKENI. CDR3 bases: TGTGCCAGCTCACCAGGAGCTAGCAGTAACACCGGGGAGCTGTTTTTT. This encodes CASSPGASSNTGELFF. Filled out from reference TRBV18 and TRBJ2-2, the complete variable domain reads NAGVMQNPRHLVRRRGQEARLRCSPMKGHSHVYWYRQLPEEGLKFMVYLQKENIIDESGMPKERFSAEFPKEGPSILRIQQVVRGDSAAYFCASSPGASSNTGELFFGEGSRLTVL.

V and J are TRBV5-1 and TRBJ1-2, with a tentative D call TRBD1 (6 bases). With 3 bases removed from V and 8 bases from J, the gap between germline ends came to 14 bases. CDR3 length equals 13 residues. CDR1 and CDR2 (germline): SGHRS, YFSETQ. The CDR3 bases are TGCGCCAGCAGCTCTGGACAGTTGGAAGGCTACACCTTC. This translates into CASSSGQLEGYTF.

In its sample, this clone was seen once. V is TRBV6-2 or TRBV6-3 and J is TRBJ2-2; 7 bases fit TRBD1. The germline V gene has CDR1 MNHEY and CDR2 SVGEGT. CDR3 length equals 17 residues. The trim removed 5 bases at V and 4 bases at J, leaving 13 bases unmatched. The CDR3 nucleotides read TGTGCCAGCAGTCGCGCCCTAATCGACAGGGCCACCGGGGAGCTGTTTTTT. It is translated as CASSRALIDRATGELFF.

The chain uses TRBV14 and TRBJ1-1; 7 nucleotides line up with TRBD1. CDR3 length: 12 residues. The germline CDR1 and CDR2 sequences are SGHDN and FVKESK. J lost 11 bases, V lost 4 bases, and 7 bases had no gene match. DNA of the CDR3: TGTGCCAGCAGCCCACAGGGGTTAGTGGCTTTCTTT. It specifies CASSPQGLVAFF.

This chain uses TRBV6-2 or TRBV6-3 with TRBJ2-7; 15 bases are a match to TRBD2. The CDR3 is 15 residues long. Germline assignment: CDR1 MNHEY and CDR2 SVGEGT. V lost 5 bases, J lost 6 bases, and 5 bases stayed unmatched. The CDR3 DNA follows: TGTGCCAGCAGTCGCCCGGGACTAGCGGGAGGCGAGCAGTACTTC. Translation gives CASSRPGLAGGEQYF.

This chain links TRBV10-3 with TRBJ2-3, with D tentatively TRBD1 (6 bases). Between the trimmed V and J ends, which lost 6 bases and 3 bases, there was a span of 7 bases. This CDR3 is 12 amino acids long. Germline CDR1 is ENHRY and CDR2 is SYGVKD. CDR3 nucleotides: TGTGCCATCAGCACAGGGACAGATACGCAGTATTTT. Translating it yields CAISTGTDTQYF.

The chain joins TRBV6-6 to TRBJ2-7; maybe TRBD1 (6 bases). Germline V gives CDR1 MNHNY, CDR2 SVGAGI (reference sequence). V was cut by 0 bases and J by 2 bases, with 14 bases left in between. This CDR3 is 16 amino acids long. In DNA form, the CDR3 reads TGTGCCAGCAGTTACTCCGGGCAGGGGATCCCCTACGAGCAGTACTTC. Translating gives CASSYSGQGIPYEQYF.

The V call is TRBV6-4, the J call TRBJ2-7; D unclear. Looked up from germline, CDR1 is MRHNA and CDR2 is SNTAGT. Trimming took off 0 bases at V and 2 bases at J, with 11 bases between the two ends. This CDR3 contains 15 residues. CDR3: CASSDSSQAAYEQYF. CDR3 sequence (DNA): TGTGCCAGCAGTGACTCATCTCAGGCCGCCTACGAGCAGTACTTC.

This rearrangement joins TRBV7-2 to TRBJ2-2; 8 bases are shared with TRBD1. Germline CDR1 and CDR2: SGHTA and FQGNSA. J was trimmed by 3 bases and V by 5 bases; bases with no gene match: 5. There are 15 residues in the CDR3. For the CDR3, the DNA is TGTGCCAGCAGCCGGAACAGGGGGGACACCGGGGAGCTGTTTTTT. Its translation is CASSRNRGDTGELFF.

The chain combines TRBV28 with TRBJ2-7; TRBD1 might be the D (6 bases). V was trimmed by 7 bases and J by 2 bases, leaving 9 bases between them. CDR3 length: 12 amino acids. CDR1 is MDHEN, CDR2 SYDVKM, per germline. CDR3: CASNRDPYEQYF. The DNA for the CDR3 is TGTGCCAGCAACAGGGACCCCTACGAGCAGTACTTC.

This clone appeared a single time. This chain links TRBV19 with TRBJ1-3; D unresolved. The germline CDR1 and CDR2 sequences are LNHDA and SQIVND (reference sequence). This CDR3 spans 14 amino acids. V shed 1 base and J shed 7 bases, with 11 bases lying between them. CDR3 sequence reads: CASSIVEVPNTIYF. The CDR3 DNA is TGTGCCAGTAGTATAGTTGAGGTCCCGAACACCATATATTTT.

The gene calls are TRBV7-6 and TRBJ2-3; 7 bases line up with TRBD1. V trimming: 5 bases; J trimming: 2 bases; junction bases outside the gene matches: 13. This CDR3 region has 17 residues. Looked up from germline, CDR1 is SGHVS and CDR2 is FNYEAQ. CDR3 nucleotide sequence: TGTGCCAGCAGCCCCCCCGACAGGGTAGGGCACACAGATACGCAGTATTTT. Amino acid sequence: CASSPPDRVGHTDTQYF.

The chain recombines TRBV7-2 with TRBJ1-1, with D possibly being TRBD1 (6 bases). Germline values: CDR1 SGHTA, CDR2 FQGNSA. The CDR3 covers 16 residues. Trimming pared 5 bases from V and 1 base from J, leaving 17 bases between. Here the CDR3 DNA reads TGTGCCAGCAGCACCGAGCGGGGGACACCGAACACTGAAGCTTTCTTT. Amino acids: CASSTERGTPNTEAFF. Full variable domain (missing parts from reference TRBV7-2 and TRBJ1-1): GAGVSQSPSNKVTEKGKDVELRCDPISGHTALYWYRQSLGQGLEFLIYFQGNSAPDKSGLPSDRFSAERTGGSVSTLTIQRTQQEDSAVYLCASSTERGTPNTEAFFGQGTRLTVV.